This entry features one T cell receptor beta chain sequence. The sample comes from a study of blood T cells in healthy people across ages. Primed by a sample-barcoded 5' primer and a J-beta primer mix, a second PCR proceeded for 7 to 11 cycles. Template switching added a 12-random-nucleotide identifier to every cDNA molecule. TCRdb passed the 5' RACE reads through MiXCR, listing each CDR3 protein once. The sample lists about 1.4 million distinct CDR3 sequences; 45% to 70% were seen once. The receptor was derived from a man younger than 35 in good health. Sequenced material: blood.

The CDR3 DNA is TGTGCCAGCAGCCCTACTGACGGAATAACAGATACGCAGTATTTT. Translated: CASSPTDGITDTQYF. The gene calls are TRBV2 and TRBJ2-3, with D unresolved. The CDR3 is made up of 15 amino acids. CDR1 is SNHLY and CDR2 is FYNNEI in the germline V gene. The V and J ends lost 6 bases and 3 bases respectively, with 16 bases between them.